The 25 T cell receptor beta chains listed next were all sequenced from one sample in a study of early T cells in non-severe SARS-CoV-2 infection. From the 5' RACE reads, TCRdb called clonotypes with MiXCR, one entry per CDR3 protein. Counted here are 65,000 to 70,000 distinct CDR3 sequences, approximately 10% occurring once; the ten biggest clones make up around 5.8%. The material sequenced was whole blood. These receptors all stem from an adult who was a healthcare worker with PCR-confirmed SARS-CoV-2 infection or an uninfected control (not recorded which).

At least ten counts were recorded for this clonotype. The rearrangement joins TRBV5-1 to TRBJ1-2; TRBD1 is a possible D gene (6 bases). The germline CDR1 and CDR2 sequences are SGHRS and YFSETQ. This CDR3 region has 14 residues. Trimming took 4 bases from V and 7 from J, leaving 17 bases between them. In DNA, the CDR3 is TGCGCCAGCAGCCCGGCCCAGGCCAGGGGTGGCTACACCTTC. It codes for CASSPAQARGGYTF.

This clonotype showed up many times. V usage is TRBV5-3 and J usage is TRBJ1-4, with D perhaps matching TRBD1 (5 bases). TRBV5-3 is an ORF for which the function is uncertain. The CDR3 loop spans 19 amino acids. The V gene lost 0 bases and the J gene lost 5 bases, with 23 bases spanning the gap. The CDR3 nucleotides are TGTGCCAGAAGCTTGGCCGTCTTGAGAGGGGCGCACCCCAATGAAAAACTGTTTTTT. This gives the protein CARSLAVLRGAHPNEKLFF.

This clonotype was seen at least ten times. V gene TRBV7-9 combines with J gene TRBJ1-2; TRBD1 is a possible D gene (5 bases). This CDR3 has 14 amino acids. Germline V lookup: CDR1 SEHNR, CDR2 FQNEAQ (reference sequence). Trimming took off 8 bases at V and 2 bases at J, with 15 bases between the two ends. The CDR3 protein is CASYGPGLNYGYTF. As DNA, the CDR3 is TGTGCCAGCTACGGTCCGGGACTGAACTATGGCTACACCTTC.

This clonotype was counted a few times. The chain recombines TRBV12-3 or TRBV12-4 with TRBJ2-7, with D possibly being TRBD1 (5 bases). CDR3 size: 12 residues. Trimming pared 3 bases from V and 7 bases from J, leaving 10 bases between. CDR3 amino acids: CASSLGQVEQYF. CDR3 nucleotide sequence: TGTGCCAGCAGTTTGGGGCAGGTAGAGCAGTACTTC.

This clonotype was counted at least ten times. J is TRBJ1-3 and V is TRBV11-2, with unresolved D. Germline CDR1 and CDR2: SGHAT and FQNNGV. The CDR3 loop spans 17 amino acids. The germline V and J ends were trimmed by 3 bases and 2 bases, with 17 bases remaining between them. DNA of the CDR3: TGTGCCAGCAGCTTCAACCCCCTTTCCCTGCCTGGAAACACCATATATTTT. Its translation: CASSFNPLSLPGNTIYF.

CDR3 amino acids: CASSSDSLAVNTGELFF. CDR3 nucleotides: TGTGCCAGCAGTTCCGACTCACTAGCGGTTAACACCGGGGAGCTGTTTTTT. J is TRBJ2-2 and V is TRBV12-3 or TRBV12-4, with 8 bases fitting TRBD2. The CDR3 has 17 amino acids. The ends lost 4 bases at V and 2 bases at J; junction bases unmatched: 9.

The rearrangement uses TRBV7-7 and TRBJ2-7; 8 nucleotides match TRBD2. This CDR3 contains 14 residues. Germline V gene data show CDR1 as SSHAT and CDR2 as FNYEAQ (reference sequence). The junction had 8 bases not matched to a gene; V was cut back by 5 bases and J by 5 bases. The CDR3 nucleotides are TGTGCCAGCAGCCCCTTCGGGAGGGCCCACGAGCAGTACTTC. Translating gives CASSPFGRAHEQYF.

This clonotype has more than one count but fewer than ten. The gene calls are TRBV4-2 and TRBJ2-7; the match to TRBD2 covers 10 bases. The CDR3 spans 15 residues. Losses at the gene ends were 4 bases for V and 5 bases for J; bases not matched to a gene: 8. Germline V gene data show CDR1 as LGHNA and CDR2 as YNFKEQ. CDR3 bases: TGTGCCAGCAGCCGCGACGCTAGCGGGAGTGACGAGCAGTACTTC. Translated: CASSRDASGSDEQYF.

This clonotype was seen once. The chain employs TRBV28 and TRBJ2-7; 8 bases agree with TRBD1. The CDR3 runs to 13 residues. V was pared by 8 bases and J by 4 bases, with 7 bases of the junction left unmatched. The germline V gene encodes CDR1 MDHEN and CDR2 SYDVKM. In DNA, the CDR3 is TGTGCCAGCTCCCGGGACAGGCCTTACGAGCAGTACTTC. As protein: CASSRDRPYEQYF.

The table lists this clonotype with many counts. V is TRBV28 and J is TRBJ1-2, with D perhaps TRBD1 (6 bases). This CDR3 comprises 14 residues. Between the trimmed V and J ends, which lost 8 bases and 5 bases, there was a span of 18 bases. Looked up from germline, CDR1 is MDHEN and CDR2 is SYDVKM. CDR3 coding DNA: TGTGCCAGCTGTACTGGGGGCGACCTGTATGGCTACACCTTC. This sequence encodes CASCTGGDLYGYTF.

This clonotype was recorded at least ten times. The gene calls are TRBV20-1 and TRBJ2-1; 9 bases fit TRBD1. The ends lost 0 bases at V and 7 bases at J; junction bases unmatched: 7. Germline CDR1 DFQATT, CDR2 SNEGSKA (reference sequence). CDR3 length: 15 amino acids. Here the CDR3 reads CSARDRRTGVNEQFF. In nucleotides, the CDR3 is TGCAGTGCTAGAGATCGTAGGACAGGGGTTAATGAGCAGTTCTTC.

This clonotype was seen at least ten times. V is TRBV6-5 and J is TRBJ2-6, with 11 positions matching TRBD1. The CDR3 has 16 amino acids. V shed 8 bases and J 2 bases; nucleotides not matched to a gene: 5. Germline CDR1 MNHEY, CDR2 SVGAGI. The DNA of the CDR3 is TGTGCCAGCGGACAGGGGGCGTCTACTGGGGCCAACGTCCTGACTTTC. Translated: CASGQGASTGANVLTF.

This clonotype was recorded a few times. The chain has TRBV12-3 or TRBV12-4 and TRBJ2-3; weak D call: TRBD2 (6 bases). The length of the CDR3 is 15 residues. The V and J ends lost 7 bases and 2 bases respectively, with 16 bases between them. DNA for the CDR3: TGTGCCAGCACCGAGAGTAGCGGAGACACAGATACGCAGTATTTT. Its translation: CASTESSGDTDTQYF.

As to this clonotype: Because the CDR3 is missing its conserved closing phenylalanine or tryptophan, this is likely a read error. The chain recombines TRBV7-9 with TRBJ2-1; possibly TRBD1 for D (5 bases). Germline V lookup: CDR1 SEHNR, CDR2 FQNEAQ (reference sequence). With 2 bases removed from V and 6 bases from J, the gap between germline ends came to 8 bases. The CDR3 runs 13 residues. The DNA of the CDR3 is TGTGCCAGCAGCTTAAGAAGGGGCAATGAGCAGTTCTCC. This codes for CASSLRRGNEQFS.

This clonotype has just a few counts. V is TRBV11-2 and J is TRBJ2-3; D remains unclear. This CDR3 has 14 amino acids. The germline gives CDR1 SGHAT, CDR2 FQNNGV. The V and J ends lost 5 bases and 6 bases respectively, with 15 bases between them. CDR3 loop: CASSTREPWDTQYF. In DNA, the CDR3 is TGTGCCAGCAGCACTCGCGAGCCATGGGATACGCAGTATTTT.

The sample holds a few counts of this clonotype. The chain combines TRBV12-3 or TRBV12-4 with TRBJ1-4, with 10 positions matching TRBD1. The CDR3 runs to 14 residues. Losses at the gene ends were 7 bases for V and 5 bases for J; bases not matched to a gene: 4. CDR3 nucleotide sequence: TGTGCCAGCACCCGACAGGGGGCAAATGAAAAACTGTTTTTT. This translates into CASTRQGANEKLFF.

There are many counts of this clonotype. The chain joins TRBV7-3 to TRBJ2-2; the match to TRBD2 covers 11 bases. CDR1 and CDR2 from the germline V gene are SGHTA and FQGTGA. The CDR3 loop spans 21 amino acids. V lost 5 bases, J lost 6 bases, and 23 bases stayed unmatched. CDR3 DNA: TGTGCCAGCAGCCCGGACCCTATACGTAGCGGGAGGGCCATGTTGGCCGGGGAGCTGTTTTTT. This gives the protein CASSPDPIRSGRAMLAGELFF.

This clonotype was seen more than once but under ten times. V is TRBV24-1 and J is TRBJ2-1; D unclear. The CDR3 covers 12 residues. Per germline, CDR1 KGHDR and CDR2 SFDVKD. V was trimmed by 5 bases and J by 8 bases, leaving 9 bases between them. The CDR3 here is CATSGPGDEQFF. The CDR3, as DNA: TGTGCCACCAGTGGTCCCGGCGATGAGCAGTTCTTC.

The chain's CDR3 is CASSVVGTTEETQYF. In DNA form, the CDR3 reads TGTGCCAGCAGCGTAGTGGGGACTACAGAAGAGACCCAGTACTTC. The rearrangement joins TRBV9 to TRBJ2-5; TRBD2 aligns across 7 bases. CDR1 is SGDLS, CDR2 YYNGEE, per germline. CDR3 length: 15 amino acids. V gave up 0 bases and J gave up 3 bases; unmatched junction bases: 5.

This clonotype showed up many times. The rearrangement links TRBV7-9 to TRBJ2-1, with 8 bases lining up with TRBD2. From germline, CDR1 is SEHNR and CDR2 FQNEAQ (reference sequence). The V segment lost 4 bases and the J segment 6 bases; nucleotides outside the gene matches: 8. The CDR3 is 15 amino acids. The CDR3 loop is CASSSGTSSRNEQFF. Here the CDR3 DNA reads TGTGCCAGCAGCTCCGGGACTAGTAGTCGCAATGAGCAGTTCTTC.

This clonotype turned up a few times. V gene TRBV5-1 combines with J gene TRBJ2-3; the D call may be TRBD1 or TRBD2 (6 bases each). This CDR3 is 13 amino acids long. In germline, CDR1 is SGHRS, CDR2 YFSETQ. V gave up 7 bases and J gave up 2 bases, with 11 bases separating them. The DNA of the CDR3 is TGCGCCAGCCTGCGGGACAACACAGATACGCAGTATTTT. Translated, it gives CASLRDNTDTQYF.

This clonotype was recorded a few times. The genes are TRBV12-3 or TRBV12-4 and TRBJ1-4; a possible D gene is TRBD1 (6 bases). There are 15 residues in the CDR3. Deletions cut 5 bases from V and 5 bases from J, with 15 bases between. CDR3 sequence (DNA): TGTGCCAGCAGTCGAACAGGGACCATCAATGAAAAACTGTTTTTT. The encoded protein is CASSRTGTINEKLFF.

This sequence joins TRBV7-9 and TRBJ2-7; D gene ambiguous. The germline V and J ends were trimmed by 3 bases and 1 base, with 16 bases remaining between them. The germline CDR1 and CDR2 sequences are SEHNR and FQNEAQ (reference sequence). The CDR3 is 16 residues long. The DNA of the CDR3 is TGTGCCAGCAGCTTGTGGGAATCTTCCAAGTCCTACGAGCAGTACTTC. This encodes CASSLWESSKSYEQYF.

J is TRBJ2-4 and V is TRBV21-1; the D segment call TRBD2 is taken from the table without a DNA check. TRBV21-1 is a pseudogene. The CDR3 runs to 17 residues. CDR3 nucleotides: TGTGCCAGCACCTGCTCCCGCCAACGGGAGGCCAAAAACATTCAGTACTTC. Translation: CASTCSRQREAKNIQYF.

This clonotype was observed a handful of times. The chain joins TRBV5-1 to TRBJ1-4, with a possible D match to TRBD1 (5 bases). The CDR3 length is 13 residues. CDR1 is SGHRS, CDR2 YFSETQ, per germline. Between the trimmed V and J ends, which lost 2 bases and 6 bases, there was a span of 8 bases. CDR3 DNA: TGCGCCAGCAGCTTCCAGGGAGATGAAAAACTGTTTTTT. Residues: CASSFQGDEKLFF.